The next 22 T cell receptor beta chains were all read from a single sample in a study of cytomegalovirus exposure and HLA in healthy donors. Generated by immunoSEQ multiplex PCR, the TCRdb table keeps only in-frame clones and is missing some. The sample records 55,000 to 70,000 clones, roughly 90% being singletons. Sequenced: PBMCs. The origin of the receptors is a woman in her thirties in good health and CMV-seronegative.

This clone was detected once. This CDR3 reads CASSTGGRYNEQFF. CDR3 in DNA: TGTGCCAGTTCAACGGGAGGGCGCTACAATGAGCAGTTCTTC. The chain recombines TRBV19 with TRBJ2-1; 8 positions match TRBD2. Trimming cost V 8 bases and J 3 bases; bases outside gene matches: 6. The V gene's germline CDR1 is LNHDA and CDR2 SQIVND (reference sequence). The CDR3 contains 14 residues.

V is TRBV7-2 and J is TRBJ2-1, with D perhaps matching TRBD2 (6 bases). Germline CDR1 reads SGHTA; CDR2 reads FQGNSA. The CDR3 contains 12 residues. Trimming removed 3 bases from V and 15 bases from J, with 15 bases in between. This CDR3 reads CASSFSSVGGFF. The CDR3 nucleotides read TGTGCCAGCAGCTTCTCTAGCGTCGGGGGGTTCTTC. The full variable domain, with the rest looked up from reference TRBV7-2 and TRBJ2-1, is GAGVSQSPSNKVTEKGKDVELRCDPISGHTALYWYRQSLGQGLEFLIYFQGNSAPDKSGLPSDRFSAERTGGSVSTLTIQRTQQEDSAVYLCASSFSSVGGFFGPGTRLTVL.

The genes are TRBV5-8 and TRBJ2-7; TRBD2 is a possible D gene (5 bases). The CDR3 runs 15 residues. Germline-derived CDR1 and CDR2 are SGHTS and YDEGEE. The V and J ends lost 0 bases and 2 bases respectively, with 12 bases between them. DNA of the CDR3: TGTGCCAGCAGCTTGGCAGAACCCGGGGCCTACGAGCAGTACTTC. Its protein product is CASSLAEPGAYEQYF.

This sequence joins TRBV6-5 and TRBJ1-2; 7 nucleotides match TRBD1. This CDR3 comprises 14 residues. Germline-derived CDR1 and CDR2 are MNHEY and SVGAGI. Trimming took 7 bases from V and 1 from J; bases not matched to a gene: 6. The CDR3 sequence: CASKQGQSNYGYTF. The CDR3 region has the DNA TGTGCCAGCAAACAGGGGCAAAGTAACTATGGCTACACCTTC.

This clone was observed a few times. The chain joins TRBV19 to TRBJ2-2; a possible D gene is TRBD1 (6 bases). V lost 5 bases and J 1 base, leaving 8 bases between the germline ends. Germline assignment: CDR1 LNHDA and CDR2 SQIVND (reference sequence). The CDR3 runs to 14 residues. The CDR3 protein is CASSHRENTGELFF. In DNA form, the CDR3 reads TGTGCCAGTAGTCACAGGGAGAACACCGGGGAGCTGTTTTTT.

The CDR3 region is CAWSKGLAGDEQYF. The DNA of the CDR3 is TGTGCCTGGAGTAAGGGACTAGCGGGAGACGAGCAGTACTTC. This chain connects TRBV30 to TRBJ2-7; 14 positions agree with TRBD2. Germline V CDR1 and CDR2: GTSNPN, SVGIG (reference sequence). The CDR3 consists of 14 residues. Germline trimming cut 2 bases from V and 5 bases from J; bases unmatched to any gene: 2.

The chain joins TRBV10-3 to TRBJ2-7; D remains unclear. The V gene's germline CDR1 is ENHRY and CDR2 SYGVKD. V was trimmed by 1 base and J by 2 bases, leaving 6 bases between them. The CDR3 has 13 amino acids. Here the CDR3 DNA reads TGTGCCATCAGTGAGTTGCGCCCCTACGAGCAGTACTTC. This translates into CAISELRPYEQYF.

The V gene is TRBV28, the J gene TRBJ2-5; tentative D call: TRBD2 (7 bases). The V end was cut by 8 bases, the J end by 1 base, with 14 bases between. CDR1 MDHEN and CDR2 SYDVKM come from the germline V gene. This CDR3 comprises 14 residues. The DNA of the CDR3 is TGTGCCAGCGGCGAGGGGGGGTCCCAAGAGACCCAGTACTTC. As protein: CASGEGGSQETQYF.

CDR3 DNA sequence: TGTGCCAGCAGCGTAGGCTATGAGGGACGGGAGCAGTATACGCAGTATTTT. Translating gives CASSVGYEGREQYTQYF. The V call is TRBV9, the J call TRBJ2-3, with D perhaps TRBD2 (6 bases). The CDR3 length is 17 residues. Trimming took off 0 bases at V and 7 bases at J, with 21 bases between the two ends. Germline CDR1 SGDLS, CDR2 YYNGEE.

V is TRBV2 and J is TRBJ2-1, with a weak D call TRBD2 (6 bases). The V and J ends lost 4 bases and 0 bases respectively, with 13 bases between them. The CDR3 runs 16 residues. Germline assignment: CDR1 SNHLY and CDR2 FYNNEI. The CDR3 bases are TGTGCCAGCAGTGGGAGCGGGCGGAGCTCCTACAATGAGCAGTTCTTC. Translated, it gives CASSGSGRSSYNEQFF. The complete variable domain, with remaining parts taken from reference TRBV2 and TRBJ2-1, reads EPEVTQTPSHQVTQMGQEVILRCVPISNHLYFYWYRQILGQKVEFLVSFYNNEISEKSEIFDDQFSVERPDGSNFTLKIRSTKLEDSAMYFCASSGSGRSSYNEQFFGPGTRLTVL.

The rearrangement joins TRBV6-1 to TRBJ2-1; 7 nucleotides line up with TRBD2. Unmatched junction bases numbered 3, after V lost 7 bases and J lost 6 bases. Germline assignment: CDR1 MNHNS and CDR2 SASEGT. This CDR3 has 12 residues. CDR3 residues: CASTGTTNEQFF. Written as DNA, the CDR3 is TGTGCCAGCACCGGGACTACCAATGAGCAGTTCTTC.

This clone was recorded only once. V gene TRBV19 combines with J gene TRBJ1-1; D may be TRBD1 (5 bases). The CDR3 totals 16 residues. CDR1 and CDR2 (germline): LNHDA, SQIVND (reference sequence). V shed 9 bases and J shed 1 base, with 21 bases lying between them. CDR3 bases: TGTGCCAGCACAACCGTGGGCCTGCAGGGGAACACTGAAGCTTTCTTT. Its translation is CASTTVGLQGNTEAFF.

The rearrangement joins TRBV6-1 to TRBJ1-1, with TRBD1 matching 7 bases. This CDR3 contains 13 residues. Germline V gene data show CDR1 as MNHNS and CDR2 as SASEGT. V dropped 6 bases and J dropped 7; count of bases not matched to a gene: 8. The CDR3 sequence: CASRDSGGYEAFF. CDR3 bases: TGTGCCAGCAGGGATTCAGGGGGTTATGAAGCTTTCTTT.

The chain links TRBV6-5 to TRBJ2-1; D is unresolved. The CDR3 is 12 amino acids. In germline, CDR1 is MNHEY, CDR2 SVGAGI. V lost 6 bases and J lost 4, with 7 bases in between. DNA of the CDR3: TGTGCCAGCAGAACTCGGTACAATGAGCAGTTCTTC. Its translation is CASRTRYNEQFF.

The chain joins TRBV5-6 to TRBJ2-7; 11 bases line up with TRBD1. J was trimmed by 4 bases and V by 3 bases; bases with no gene match: 9. Per germline, CDR1 SGHDT and CDR2 YYEEEE. This CDR3 spans 16 amino acids. The CDR3 DNA follows: TGTGCCAGCAGCTGGGGACCGGGACAGGGGGTATACGAGCAGTACTTC. The encoded protein is CASSWGPGQGVYEQYF.

CDR3 in DNA: TGTGCCAGCAGCCAAGGGGCAGGGTACACAGATACGCAGTATTTT. Translating it yields CASSQGAGYTDTQYF. The rearrangement uses TRBV4-2 and TRBJ2-3; maybe TRBD1 (5 bases). V was shortened by 1 base and J by 2 bases, with 10 bases between the two germline ends. The CDR3 loop spans 15 amino acids. Germline loops: CDR1 LGHNA, CDR2 YNFKEQ.

The chain carries TRBV5-6 and TRBJ2-5, with 8 bases matching TRBD1. J gave up 4 bases and V 0 bases, and 2 bases lay outside the gene matches. The length of the CDR3 is 14 residues. Germline CDR1 reads SGHDT; CDR2 reads YYEEEE. The CDR3 loop is CASSLAGQGETQYF. For the CDR3, the DNA is TGTGCCAGCAGCTTGGCCGGACAGGGAGAGACCCAGTACTTC. Looking up the rest from reference TRBV5-6 and TRBJ2-5 gives the full variable domain: DAGVTQSPTHLIKTRGQQVTLRCSPKSGHDTVSWYQQALGQGPQFIFQYYEEEERQRGNFPDRFSGHQFPNYSSELNVNALLLGDSALYLCASSLAGQGETQYFGPGTRLLVL.

On this clone itself: Other nucleotide sequences in the sample specify the same CDR3. The chain couples TRBV19 to TRBJ1-5; 9 positions agree with TRBD1. V was clipped by 6 bases and J by 4 bases; unmatched bases: 1. The germline CDR1 and CDR2 sequences are LNHDA and SQIVND (reference sequence). The CDR3 runs 13 residues. The CDR3 region is CASRDRGNQPQHF. CDR3 bases: TGTGCCAGTAGAGACAGGGGGAATCAGCCCCAGCATTTT.

V gene TRBV19 combines with J gene TRBJ1-2; a weak D match, TRBD1 (5 bases). With 0 bases removed from V and 6 bases from J, the gap between germline ends came to 14 bases. Per the germline V gene, CDR1 is LNHDA and CDR2 is SQIVND (reference sequence). This CDR3 is 15 amino acids long. Written as DNA, the CDR3 is TGTGCCAGTAGTATAGACTTTCAGGGCTTGAATGGCTACACCTTC. Amino acid sequence: CASSIDFQGLNGYTF.

The chain employs TRBV5-6 and TRBJ2-1; D perhaps matches TRBD1 (6 bases). This CDR3 region has 16 residues. CDR1 is SGHDT, CDR2 YYEEEE, per germline. Trimming left V 7 bases short and J 6 bases short, with 23 bases between. As DNA, the CDR3 is TGTGCCAGCGGTGGAATCCGAGGGGGTAGCCTCAATGAGCAGTTCTTC. Amino acid sequence: CASGGIRGGSLNEQFF.

The V call is TRBV28, the J call TRBJ1-5; D is undetermined. Germline V gene sequence: CDR1 MDHEN, CDR2 SYDVKM. This CDR3 region has 14 residues. Trimming took 3 bases from V and 7 from J, leaving 13 bases between them. The CDR3 DNA is TGTGCCAGCAGTTTGTTCAGCGGCGGGCAGCCCCAGCATTTT. It yields the protein CASSLFSGGQPQHF. Variable domain in full (rest from reference TRBV28 and TRBJ1-5): DVKVTQSSRYLVKRTGEKVFLECVQDMDHENMFWYRQDPGLGLRLIYFSYDVKMKEKGDIPEGYSVSREKKERFSLILESASTNQTSMYLCASSLFSGGQPQHFGDGTRLSIL.

V and J are TRBV19 and TRBJ1-4, with D possibly TRBD1 on 6 matching bases. V was trimmed by 6 bases and J by 7 bases, leaving 15 bases between them. Germline CDR1 is LNHDA and CDR2 is SQIVND (reference sequence). This CDR3 spans 14 amino acids. For the CDR3, the DNA is TGTGCCAGTAGGTGGGGGGGCAGTGGTGAAAAACTGTTTTTT. It yields the protein CASRWGGSGEKLFF.